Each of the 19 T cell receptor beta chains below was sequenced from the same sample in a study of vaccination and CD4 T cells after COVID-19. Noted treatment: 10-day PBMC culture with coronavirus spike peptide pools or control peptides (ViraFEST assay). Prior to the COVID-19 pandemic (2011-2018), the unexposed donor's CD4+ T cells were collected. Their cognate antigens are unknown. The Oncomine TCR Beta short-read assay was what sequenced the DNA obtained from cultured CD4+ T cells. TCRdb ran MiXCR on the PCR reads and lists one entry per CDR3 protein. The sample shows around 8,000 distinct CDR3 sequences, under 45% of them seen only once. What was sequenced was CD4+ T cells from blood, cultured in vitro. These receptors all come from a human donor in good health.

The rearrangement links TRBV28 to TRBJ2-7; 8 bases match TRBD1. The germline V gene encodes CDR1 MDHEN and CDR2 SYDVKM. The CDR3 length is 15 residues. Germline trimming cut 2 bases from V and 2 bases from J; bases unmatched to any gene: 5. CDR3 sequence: CASSLPGQGTYEQYF. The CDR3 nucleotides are TGTGCCAGCAGTTTACCCGGACAGGGAACCTACGAGCAGTACTTC.

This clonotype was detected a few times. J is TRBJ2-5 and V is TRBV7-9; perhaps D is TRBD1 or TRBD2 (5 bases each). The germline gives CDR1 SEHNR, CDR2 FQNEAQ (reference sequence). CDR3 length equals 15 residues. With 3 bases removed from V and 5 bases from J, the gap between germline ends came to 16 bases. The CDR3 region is CASSFAWDPGETQYF. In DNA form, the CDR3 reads TGTGCCAGCAGCTTCGCCTGGGACCCAGGGGAGACCCAGTACTTC.

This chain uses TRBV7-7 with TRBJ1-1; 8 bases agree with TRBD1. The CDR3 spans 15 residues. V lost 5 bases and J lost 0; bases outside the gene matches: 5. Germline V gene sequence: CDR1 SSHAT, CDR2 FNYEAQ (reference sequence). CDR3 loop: CASSPGQGLNTEAFF. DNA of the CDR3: TGTGCCAGCAGCCCAGGACAGGGATTGAACACTGAAGCTTTCTTT.

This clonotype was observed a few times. CDR3 DNA sequence: TGTGCCAGCAGTTCGGCAGGGGAGACCCAGTACTTC. This codes for CASSSAGETQYF. The chain recombines TRBV12-3 or TRBV12-4 with TRBJ2-5; possibly TRBD1 for D (5 bases). The CDR3 runs to 12 residues. V gave up 4 bases and J gave up 5 bases, with 8 bases separating them.

The chain's CDR3 is CASSPSFTRGYGYTF. In DNA, the CDR3 is TGTGCCAGCAGCCCCTCATTCACCAGGGGGTATGGCTACACCTTC. The chain uses TRBV21-1 and TRBJ1-2; the D call of TRBD1 is as the table states it, not checked on the DNA. TRBV21-1 is classified as a pseudogene. The CDR3 spans 15 residues.

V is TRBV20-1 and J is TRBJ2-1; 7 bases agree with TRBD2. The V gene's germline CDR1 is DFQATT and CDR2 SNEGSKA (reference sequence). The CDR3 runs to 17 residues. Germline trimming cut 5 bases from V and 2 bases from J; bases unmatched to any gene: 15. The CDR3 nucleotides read TGCAGTGCTTACAGTGGGGCTAGCGGTATGGCCTACAATGAGCAGTTCTTC. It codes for CSAYSGASGMAYNEQFF.

CDR3 nucleotides: TGTGCCAGCAGTTTGGACGGGGATTCACCCCTCCACTTT. Protein: CASSLDGDSPLHF. The chain carries TRBV28 and TRBJ1-6; no clear D gene. CDR1 MDHEN and CDR2 SYDVKM come from the germline V gene. Deletions cut 3 bases from V and 8 bases from J, with 8 bases between. This CDR3 has 13 amino acids.

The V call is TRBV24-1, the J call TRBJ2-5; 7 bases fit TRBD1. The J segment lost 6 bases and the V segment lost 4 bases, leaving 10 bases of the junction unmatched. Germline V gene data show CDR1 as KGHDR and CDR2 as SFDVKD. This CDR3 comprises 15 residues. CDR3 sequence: CATSDSRGSRKTQYF. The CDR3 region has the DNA TGTGCCACCAGTGACTCCAGGGGGAGCCGAAAGACCCAGTACTTC.

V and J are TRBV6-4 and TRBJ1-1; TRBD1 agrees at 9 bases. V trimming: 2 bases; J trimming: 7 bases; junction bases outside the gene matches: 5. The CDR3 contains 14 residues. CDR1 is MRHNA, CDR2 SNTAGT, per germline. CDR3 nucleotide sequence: TGTGCCAGCAGTGACACCGACAGGGGGTATGAAGCTTTCTTT. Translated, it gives CASSDTDRGYEAFF.

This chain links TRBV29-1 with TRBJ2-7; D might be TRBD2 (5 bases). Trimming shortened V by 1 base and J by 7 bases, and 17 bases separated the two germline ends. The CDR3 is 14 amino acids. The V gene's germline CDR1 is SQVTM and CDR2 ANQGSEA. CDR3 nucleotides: TGCAGCGTTGAAGGCCCCGGGGTCCTGAGAGAGCAGTACTTC. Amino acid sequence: CSVEGPGVLREQYF.

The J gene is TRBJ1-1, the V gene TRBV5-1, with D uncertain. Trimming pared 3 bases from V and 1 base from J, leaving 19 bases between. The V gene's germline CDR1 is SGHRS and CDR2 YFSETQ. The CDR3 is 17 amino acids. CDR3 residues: CASSSPGVGGRNTEAFF. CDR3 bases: TGCGCCAGCAGCTCACCCGGGGTGGGAGGACGGAACACTGAAGCTTTCTTT.

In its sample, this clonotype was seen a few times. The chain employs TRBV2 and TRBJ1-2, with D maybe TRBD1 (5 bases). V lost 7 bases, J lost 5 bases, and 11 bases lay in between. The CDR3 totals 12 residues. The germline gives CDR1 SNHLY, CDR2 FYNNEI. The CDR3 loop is CASTRGGYGYTF. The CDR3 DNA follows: TGTGCCAGCACGAGGGGTGGGTATGGCTACACCTTC.

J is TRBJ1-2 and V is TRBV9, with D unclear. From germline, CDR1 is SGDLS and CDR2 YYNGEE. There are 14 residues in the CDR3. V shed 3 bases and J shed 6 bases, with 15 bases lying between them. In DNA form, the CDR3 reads TGTGCCAGCAGCGCACCCCTGACCGAGAATGGCTACACCTTC. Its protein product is CASSAPLTENGYTF.

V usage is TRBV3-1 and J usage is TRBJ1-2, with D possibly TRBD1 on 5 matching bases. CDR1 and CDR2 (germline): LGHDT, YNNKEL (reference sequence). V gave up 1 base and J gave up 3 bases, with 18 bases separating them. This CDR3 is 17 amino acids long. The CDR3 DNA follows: TGTGCCAGCAGCCAAGGGGCAGGGAATGCGAGGTACTATGGCTACACCTTC. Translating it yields CASSQGAGNARYYGYTF. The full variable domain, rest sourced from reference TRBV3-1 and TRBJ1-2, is DTAVSQTPKYLVTQMGNDKSIKCEQNLGHDTMYWYKQDSKKFLKIMFSYNNKELIINETVPNRFSPKSPDKAHLNLHINSLELGDSAVYFCASSQGAGNARYYGYTFGSGTRLTVV.

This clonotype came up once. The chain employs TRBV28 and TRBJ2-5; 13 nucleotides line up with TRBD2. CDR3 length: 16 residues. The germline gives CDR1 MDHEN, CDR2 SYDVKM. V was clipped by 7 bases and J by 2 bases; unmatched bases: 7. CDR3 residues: CASKFPGLAGQETQYF. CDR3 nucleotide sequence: TGTGCCAGCAAATTCCCGGGACTAGCGGGGCAAGAGACCCAGTACTTC.

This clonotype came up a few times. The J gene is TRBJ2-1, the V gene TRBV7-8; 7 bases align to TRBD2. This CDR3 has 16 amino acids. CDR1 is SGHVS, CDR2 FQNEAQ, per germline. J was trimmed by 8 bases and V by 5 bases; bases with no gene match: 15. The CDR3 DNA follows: TGTGCCAGCAGCATCACCACTAGCGTCGCCGGTCATGAGCAGTTCTTC. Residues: CASSITTSVAGHEQFF.

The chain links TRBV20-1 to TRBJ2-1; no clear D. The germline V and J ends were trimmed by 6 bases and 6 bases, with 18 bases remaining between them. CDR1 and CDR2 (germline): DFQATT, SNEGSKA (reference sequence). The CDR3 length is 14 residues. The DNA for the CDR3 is TGCAGTGCCCCTCAGCTGGAGCGAGGCAATGAGCAGTTCTTC. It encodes CSAPQLERGNEQFF.

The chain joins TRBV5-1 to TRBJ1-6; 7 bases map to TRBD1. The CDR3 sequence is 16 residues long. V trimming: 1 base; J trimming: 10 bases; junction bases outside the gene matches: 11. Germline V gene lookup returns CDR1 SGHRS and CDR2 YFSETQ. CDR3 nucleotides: TGCGCCAGCAGCTTGACGCCTCGGACAGGCGTCTCACCCCTCCACTTT. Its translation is CASSLTPRTGVSPLHF.

CDR3 bases: TGCAGTGCAGAGGCGGCTAGCACAGATACGCAGTATTTT. This codes for CSAEAASTDTQYF. The V call is TRBV20-1, the J call TRBJ2-3; no clear D gene. This CDR3 comprises 13 residues. Germline-derived CDR1 and CDR2 are DFQATT and SNEGSKA (reference sequence). Trimming stripped 6 bases from V and 0 bases from J, with 10 bases between.